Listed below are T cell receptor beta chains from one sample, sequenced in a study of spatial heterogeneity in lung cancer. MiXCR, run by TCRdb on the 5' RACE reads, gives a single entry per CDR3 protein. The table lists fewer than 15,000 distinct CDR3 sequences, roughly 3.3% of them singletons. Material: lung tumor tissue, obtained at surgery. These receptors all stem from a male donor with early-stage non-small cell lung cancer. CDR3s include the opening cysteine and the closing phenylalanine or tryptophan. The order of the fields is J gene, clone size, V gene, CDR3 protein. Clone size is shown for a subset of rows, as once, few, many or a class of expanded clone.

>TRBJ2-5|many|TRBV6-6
CASSYTDIETQYF
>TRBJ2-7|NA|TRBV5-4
CASSLGRVGYEQYF
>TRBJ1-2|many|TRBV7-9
CASSRTGNYGYTF
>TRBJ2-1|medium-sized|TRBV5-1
CASSLARYNEQFF
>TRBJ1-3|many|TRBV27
CASRGTDSSGNTIYF
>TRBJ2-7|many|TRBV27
CASSPISWSYEQYF
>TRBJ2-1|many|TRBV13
CASSSGGDRYNEQFF
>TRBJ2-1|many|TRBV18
CASSPSGTGGNEQFF
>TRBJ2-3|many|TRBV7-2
CASSLALGGGEDTQYF
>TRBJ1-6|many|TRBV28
CASSPGYSPLHF
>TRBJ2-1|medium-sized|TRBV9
CASSSGGPYNEQFF